A few counts support the clone carrying this T cell receptor beta chain. Its antigen is currently unknown. The data were obtained in a study of blood T cells in healthy people across ages. Whole-study findings and limits: Compared with aged donors, long-lived donors showed fewer expanded clones, suggesting selection.

With a J-beta primer mix and a sample-barcoded 5' primer, a second PCR ran about 7 to 11 cycles. TCRdb recomputed calls from the 5' RACE reads with MiXCR, one row per CDR3 protein. The sample lists more than 600,000 distinct CDR3 sequences, roughly 25% occurring once. The CDR3 has 13 residues. CDR1 and CDR2 (germline): LNHDA, SQIVND (reference sequence). Trimming removed 10 bases from V and 0 bases from J, with 12 bases in between. These same data were also listed under a study on T cells of mothers and their children. As that study records: Several children, together with their three healthy Caucasian mothers, made up the donors. Reverse transcription into cDNA received all extracted RNA, at about 1.4 ug per 15 ul. Each child contributed some 3 million TCR beta CDR3 reads, while each mother contributed over 9 million.

The rearrangement links TRBV19 to TRBJ2-5; D is unresolved. The sequence was collected from a boy younger than 18 in good health. The sequenced sample consisted of blood. The CDR3 nucleotides are TGTGCCACTTCGAGTAGACACCAAGAGACCCAGTACTTC. It encodes CATSSRHQETQYF.